The TCR beta chain under discussion was sequenced for a study of T cell responses to AZD1222 COVID-19 vaccine. Pooled in the analysis were second doses at about 4 or about 12 weeks. Measured with immunoSEQ multiplex PCR; TCRdb has only the in-frame clones, and not every one. The sample gives about 70,000 clones, about nine tenths of which show up once; more than 2.5% is in the top ten. Study-wide results and limits: Clonal diversity was possibly underestimated; the donors were predominantly white British and more often female. Nearly half of spike-specific TCRs reportedly target variant regions that are unmutated in the B.1.351 and B.1.1.7 variants. Two doses of AZD1222 preceded a rise in Spike-specific TCR breadth and depth.

CDR1 SGHTA and CDR2 FQGNSA come from the germline V gene. Trimming left V 5 bases short and J 4 bases short, with 14 bases between. This CDR3 is 14 amino acids long. Of note for this clone: Its antigen is as yet unknown.

V and J are TRBV7-2 and TRBJ1-2; perhaps TRBD1 as D (5 bases). Sequenced here: peripheral blood, sampled 28 days after the second AZD1222 dose. The clonotype comes from an adult who received the AZD1222 COVID-19 vaccine. CDR3 DNA: TGTGCCAGCAGCCGGGAGCAGGGTCCCTATGGCTACACCTTC. Amino acid sequence: CASSREQGPYGYTF.